This T cell receptor beta chain originates from a study of blood T cell repertoires in COVID-19. The wider study: Italy, Spain and the United States were the sources of the convalescent and acute COVID-19 samples.

The length of the CDR3 is 16 residues. Looked up from germline, CDR1 is SGHRS and CDR2 is YFSETQ. Trimming removed 3 bases from V and 2 bases from J; junction bases left unmatched: 2. Some clones are missing from TCRdb's copy, which holds only in-frame ones; the method was immunoSEQ multiplex PCR. The sample includes approximately 240,000 clones, 87% of them seen just once. The gene calls are TRBV5-1 and TRBJ2-1; 13 bases align to TRBD2. The sample was PBMCs or T cells enriched from blood (not recorded which). This TCR was sampled from a woman aged 25 to 45 with acute COVID-19. In nucleotides, the CDR3 is TGCGCCAGCAGCTCGGGACTAGCGGGGCCCTACAATGAGCAGTTCTTC. Translating it yields CASSSGLAGPYNEQFF.